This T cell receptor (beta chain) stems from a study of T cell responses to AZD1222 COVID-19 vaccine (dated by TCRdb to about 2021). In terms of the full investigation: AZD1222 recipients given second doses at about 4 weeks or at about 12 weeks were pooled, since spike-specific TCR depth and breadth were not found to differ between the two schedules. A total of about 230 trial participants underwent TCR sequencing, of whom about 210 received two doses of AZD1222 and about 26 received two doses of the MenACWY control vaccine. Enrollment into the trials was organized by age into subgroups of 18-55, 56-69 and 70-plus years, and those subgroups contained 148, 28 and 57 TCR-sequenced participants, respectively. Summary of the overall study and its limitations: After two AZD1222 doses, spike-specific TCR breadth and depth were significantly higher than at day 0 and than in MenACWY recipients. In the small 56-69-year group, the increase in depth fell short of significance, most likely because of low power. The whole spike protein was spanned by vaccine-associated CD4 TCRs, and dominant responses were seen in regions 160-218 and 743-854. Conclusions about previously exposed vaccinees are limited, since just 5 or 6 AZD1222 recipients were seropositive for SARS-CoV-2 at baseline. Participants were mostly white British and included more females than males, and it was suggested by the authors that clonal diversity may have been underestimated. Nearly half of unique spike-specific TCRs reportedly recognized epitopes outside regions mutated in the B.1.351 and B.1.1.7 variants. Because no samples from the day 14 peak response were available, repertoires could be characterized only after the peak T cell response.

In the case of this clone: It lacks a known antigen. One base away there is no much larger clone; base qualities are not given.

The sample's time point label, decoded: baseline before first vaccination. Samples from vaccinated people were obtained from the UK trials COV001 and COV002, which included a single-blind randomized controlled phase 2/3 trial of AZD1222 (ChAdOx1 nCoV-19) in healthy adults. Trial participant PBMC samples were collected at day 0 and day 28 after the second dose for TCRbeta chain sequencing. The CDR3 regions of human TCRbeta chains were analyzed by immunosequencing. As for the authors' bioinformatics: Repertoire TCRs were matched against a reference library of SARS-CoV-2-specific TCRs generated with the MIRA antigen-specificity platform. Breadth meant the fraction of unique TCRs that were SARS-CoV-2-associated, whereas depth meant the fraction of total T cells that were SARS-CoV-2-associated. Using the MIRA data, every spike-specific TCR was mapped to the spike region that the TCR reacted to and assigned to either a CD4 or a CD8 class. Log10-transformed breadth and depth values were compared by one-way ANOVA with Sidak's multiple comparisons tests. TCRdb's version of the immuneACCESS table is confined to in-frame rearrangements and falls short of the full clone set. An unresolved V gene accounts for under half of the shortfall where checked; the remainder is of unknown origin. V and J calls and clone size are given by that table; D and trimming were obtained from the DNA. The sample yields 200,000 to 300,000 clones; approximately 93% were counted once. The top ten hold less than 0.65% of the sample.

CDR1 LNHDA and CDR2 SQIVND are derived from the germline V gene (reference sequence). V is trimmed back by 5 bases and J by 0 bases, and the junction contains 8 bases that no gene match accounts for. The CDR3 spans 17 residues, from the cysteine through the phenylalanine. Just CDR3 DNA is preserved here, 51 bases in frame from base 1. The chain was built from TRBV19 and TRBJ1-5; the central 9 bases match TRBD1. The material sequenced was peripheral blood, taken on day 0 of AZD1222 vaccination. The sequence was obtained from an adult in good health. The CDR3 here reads CASSLRTGAYSNQPQHF. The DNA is TGTGCCAGTAGTCTCCGGACAGGGGCCTATAGCAATCAGCCCCAGCATTTT.